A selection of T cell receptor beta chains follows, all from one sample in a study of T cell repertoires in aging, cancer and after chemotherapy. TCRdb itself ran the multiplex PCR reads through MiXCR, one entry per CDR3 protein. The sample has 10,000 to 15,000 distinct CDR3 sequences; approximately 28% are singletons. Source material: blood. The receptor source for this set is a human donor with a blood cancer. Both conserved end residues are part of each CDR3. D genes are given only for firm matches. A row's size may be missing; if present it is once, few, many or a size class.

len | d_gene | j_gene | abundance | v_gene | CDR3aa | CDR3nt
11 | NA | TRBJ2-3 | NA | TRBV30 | CAWTSTDTQYF | TGTGCCTGGACTAGCACAGATACGCAGTATTTT
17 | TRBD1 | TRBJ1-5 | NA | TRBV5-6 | CASSFRTGGMGNQPQHF | TGTGCCAGCAGCTTCAGGACAGGGGGGATGGGGAATCAGCCCCAGCATTTT
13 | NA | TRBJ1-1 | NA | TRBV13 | CASSFFGNTEAFF | TGTGCCAGCAGCTTCTTCGGCAACACTGAAGCTTTCTTT
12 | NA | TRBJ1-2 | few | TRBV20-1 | CSARGPGNGYTF | TGCAGTGCTAGAGGACCCGGGAATGGCTACACCTTC
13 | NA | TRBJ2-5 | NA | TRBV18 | CASSRGGQETQYF | TGTGCCAGCTCCCGAGGGGGACAAGAGACCCAGTACTTC
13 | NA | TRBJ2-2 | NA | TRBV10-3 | CAISDRNGGELFF | TGTGCCATCAGTGACAGGAACGGCGGGGAGCTGTTTTTT
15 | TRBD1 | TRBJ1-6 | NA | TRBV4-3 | CASSQGQGWGSPLHF | TGCGCCAGCAGCCAAGGACAGGGCTGGGGTTCACCCCTCCACTTT
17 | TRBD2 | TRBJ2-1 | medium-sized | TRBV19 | CASSIGTGLAGGNEQFF | TGTGCCAGTAGTATAGGCACGGGACTAGCGGGGGGAAATGAGCAGTTCTTC
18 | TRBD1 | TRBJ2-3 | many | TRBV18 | CASSPDRDRGSSTDTQYF | TGTGCCAGCTCACCCGACCGGGACAGGGGCTCTAGCACAGATACGCAGTATTTT
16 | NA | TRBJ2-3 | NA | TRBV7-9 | CASSLAPKKWEIRSIF | NA
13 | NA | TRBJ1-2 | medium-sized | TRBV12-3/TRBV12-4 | CASSVYRAYGYTF | TGTGCCAGCAGTGTGTACAGGGCCTATGGCTACACCTTC
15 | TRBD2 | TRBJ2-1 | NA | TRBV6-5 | CASRPRGGGYNEQFF | TGTGCCAGCAGGCCCCGGGGGGGCGGGTACAATGAGCAGTTCTTC
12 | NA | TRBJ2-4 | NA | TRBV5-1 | CASSKDSSIQYF | TGCGCCAGCAGCAAGGACAGTTCCATTCAGTACTTC
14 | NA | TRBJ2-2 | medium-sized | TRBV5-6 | CASSSLSGAGELFF | TGTGCCAGCAGTTCCCTCTCGGGGGCCGGGGAGCTGTTTTTT
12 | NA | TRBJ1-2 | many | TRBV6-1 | CARGSGAYGYTF | TGTGCCAGAGGTTCGGGAGCCTATGGCTACACCTTC
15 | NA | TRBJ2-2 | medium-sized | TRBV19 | CASSMGGSFSGELFF | TGTGCCAGTAGTATGGGGGGCAGTTTCTCCGGGGAGCTGTTTTTT
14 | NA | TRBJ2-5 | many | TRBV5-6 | CASSLKAGWETQYF | TGTGCCAGCAGCTTGAAAGCGGGTTGGGAGACCCAGTACTTC
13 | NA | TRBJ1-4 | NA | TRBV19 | CASHRDLQEKLFF | TGTGCCAGTCACAGGGATCTGCAGGAAAAACTGTTTTTT
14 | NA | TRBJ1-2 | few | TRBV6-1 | CASSEAWRERGYTF | TGTGCCAGCAGTGAAGCCTGGAGGGAGCGTGGCTACACCTTC
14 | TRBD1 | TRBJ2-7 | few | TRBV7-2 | CASSKDRVVYEQYF | TGTGCCAGCAGCAAAGACAGGGTTGTTTACGAGCAGTACTTC
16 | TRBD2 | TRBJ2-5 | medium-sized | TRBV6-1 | CASSEAMGTGGETQYF | TGTGCCAGCAGTGAAGCAATGGGGACGGGGGGAGAGACCCAGTACTTC
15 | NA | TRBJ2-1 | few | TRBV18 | CASSPQPGGDNEQFF | TGTGCCAGCTCACCACAGCCAGGGGGGGACAATGAGCAGTTCTTC
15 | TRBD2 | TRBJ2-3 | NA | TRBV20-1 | CSAPHGGTFTDTQYF | TGCAGTGCTCCCCACGGGGGGACTTTCACAGATACGCAGTATTTT
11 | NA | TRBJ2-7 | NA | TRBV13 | CASSYGSEQYF | TGTGCCAGCAGTTACGGGTCGGAGCAGTACTTC
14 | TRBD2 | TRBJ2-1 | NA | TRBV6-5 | CASSDSAGGNEQFF | TGTGCCAGCAGTGACTCAGCGGGAGGCAATGAGCAGTTCTTC
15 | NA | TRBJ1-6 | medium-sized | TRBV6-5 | CASSSGTLMKSPLHF | TGTGCCAGCAGTTCGGGGACACTGATGAAATCACCCCTCCACTTT
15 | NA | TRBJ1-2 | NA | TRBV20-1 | CSAEGGTRLFYGYTF | TGCAGTGCCGAGGGCGGCACGAGGCTTTTCTATGGCTACACCTTC
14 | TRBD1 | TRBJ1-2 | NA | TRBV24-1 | CATSDLDRVNGYTF | TGTGCCACCAGTGATTTAGACAGGGTGAACGGCTACACCTTC
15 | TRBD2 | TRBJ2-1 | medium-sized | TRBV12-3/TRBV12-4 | CASRPTSGSVNEQFF | TGTGCCAGCAGACCGACTAGCGGGAGTGTCAATGAGCAGTTCTTC
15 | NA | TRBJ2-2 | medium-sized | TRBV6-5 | CASQRLVGVTGELFF | TGTGCCAGCCAACGATTGGTGGGGGTCACCGGGGAGCTGTTTTTT
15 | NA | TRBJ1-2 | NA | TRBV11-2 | CASSSPRTSRYGYTF | TGTGCCAGCAGCTCCCCCCGGACAAGCAGATATGGCTACACCTTC
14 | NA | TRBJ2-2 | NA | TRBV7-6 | CASSFLPRTGELFF | TGTGCCAGCAGTTTCCTTCCGAGGACCGGGGAGCTGTTTTTT
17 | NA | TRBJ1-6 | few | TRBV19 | CASRILDRSSYNSPLHF | TGTGCCAGTAGGATATTAGACCGAAGCTCCTATAATTCACCCCTCCACTTT
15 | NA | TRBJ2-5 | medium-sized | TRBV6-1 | CASSPQGFKKETQYF | TGTGCCAGCAGTCCTCAGGGGTTCAAGAAGGAGACCCAGTACTTC
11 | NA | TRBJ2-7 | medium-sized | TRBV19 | CASSLGPEQYF | TGTGCCAGTAGCCTAGGACCCGAGCAGTACTTC
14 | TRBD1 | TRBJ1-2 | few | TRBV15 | CATSRDGTGEGYTF | TGTGCCACCAGCAGAGATGGGACAGGGGAGGGCTACACCTTC
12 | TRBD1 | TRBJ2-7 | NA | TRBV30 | CAWSPTGDEQYF | TGTGCCTGGAGTCCAACAGGGGACGAGCAGTACTTC
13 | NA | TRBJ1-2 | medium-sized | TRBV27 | CASSLSANYGYTF | TGTGCCAGCAGTTTATCAGCTAACTATGGCTACACCTTC
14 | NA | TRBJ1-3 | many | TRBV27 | CASSFIGSGNTIYF | TGTGCCAGCAGTTTTATAGGGTCTGGAAACACCATATATTTT
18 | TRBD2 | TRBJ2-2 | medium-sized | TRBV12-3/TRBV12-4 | CASSPGTSGISNTGELFF | TGTGCCAGCAGCCCCGGGACTAGCGGGATCTCGAACACCGGGGAGCTGTTTTTT
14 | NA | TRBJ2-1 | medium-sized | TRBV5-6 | CASSFLRFYNEQFF | TGTGCCAGCAGCTTCCTGAGATTTTACAATGAGCAGTTCTTC
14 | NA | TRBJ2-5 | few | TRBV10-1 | CASSEWAMAKTQYF | TGCGCCAGCAGTGAGTGGGCAATGGCTAAGACCCAGTACTTC
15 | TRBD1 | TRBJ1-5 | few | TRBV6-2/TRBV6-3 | CASSSTGVSNQPQHF | TGTGCCAGCAGTTCAACAGGGGTAAGCAATCAGCCCCAGCATTTT
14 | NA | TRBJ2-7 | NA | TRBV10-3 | CAISDWTETYEQYF | TGTGCCATCAGTGACTGGACAGAGACCTACGAGCAGTACTTC